These 17 T cell receptor beta chains came from one sample sequenced in a study of blood T cell repertoires in COVID-19. Only in-frame clones appear in the TCRdb table, and some are missing; sequencing was by immunoSEQ multiplex PCR. The sample yields 150,000 to 200,000 clones, about 89% seen once. Material: peripheral blood. The origin of the receptors is an older man with acute or convalescent COVID-19.

The chain has TRBV28 and TRBJ1-6; TRBD1 aligns across 9 bases. Germline-derived CDR1 and CDR2 are MDHEN and SYDVKM. Trimming took 3 bases from V and 8 from J; bases not matched to a gene: 2. CDR3 length equals 14 residues. CDR3: CASSLGTGYSPLHF. The CDR3 region has the DNA TGTGCCAGCAGTTTGGGGACAGGGTATTCACCCCTCCACTTT.

This clone came up once. This chain links TRBV15 with TRBJ2-7; TRBD2 matches at 8 bases. The CDR3 has 13 amino acids. Trimming at V came to 5 bases and at J to 9 bases, leaving 9 bases not matched to a gene. Germline V gives CDR1 LNHNV, CDR2 YYDKDF (reference sequence). The CDR3: CATSPRGGSLQYF. As DNA, the CDR3 is TGTGCCACCAGCCCCCGGGGGGGGAGCCTGCAGTACTTC.

The chain recombines TRBV28 with TRBJ2-1, with D possibly being TRBD2 (6 bases). The V end was cut by 7 bases, the J end by 0 bases, with 10 bases between. The CDR3 length is 14 residues. The germline CDR1 and CDR2 sequences are MDHEN and SYDVKM. The CDR3 DNA reads as TGTGCCAGCATTCAGGGAGGCTCCTACAATGAGCAGTTCTTC. Residues: CASIQGGSYNEQFF. The full variable domain, with the rest looked up from reference TRBV28 and TRBJ2-1, is DVKVTQSSRYLVKRTGEKVFLECVQDMDHENMFWYRQDPGLGLRLIYFSYDVKMKEKGDIPEGYSVSREKKERFSLILESASTNQTSMYLCASIQGGSYNEQFFGPGTRLTVL.

V is TRBV5-1 and J is TRBJ1-3; 7 nucleotides line up with TRBD1. The CDR3 contains 14 residues. The junction had 4 bases not matched to a gene; V was cut back by 0 bases and J by 7 bases. Germline V gives CDR1 SGHRS, CDR2 YFSETQ. Here the CDR3 reads CASSLEGADNTIYF. The CDR3 nucleotides read TGCGCCAGCAGCTTGGAGGGGGCGGACAACACCATATATTTT.

The chain combines TRBV5-1 with TRBJ1-6; TRBD1 aligns across 7 bases. This CDR3 region has 15 residues. V lost 0 bases, J lost 8 bases, and 5 bases stayed unmatched. Germline CDR1 and CDR2: SGHRS and YFSETQ. CDR3 region: CASSLATGTYSPLHF. Here the CDR3 DNA reads TGCGCCAGCAGCTTGGCGACAGGGACCTATTCACCCCTCCACTTT.

This chain uses TRBV10-1 with TRBJ1-2; D not certain. V dropped 3 bases and J dropped 4 bases, with 6 bases sitting between them. Germline lookup yields CDR1 WNHNN and CDR2 SYGVQD (reference sequence). The CDR3 contains 12 residues. The CDR3 loop is CASSDGAYGYTF. The CDR3 DNA sequence: TGCGCCAGCAGTGACGGTGCCTATGGCTACACCTTC.

This clone was detected only a few times. Here the CDR3 DNA reads TGTGCCATCAGTGAGTCGCCAACAGTATTACGGCTGTTTTTT. This gives the protein CAISESPTVLRLFF. The J gene is TRBJ1-4, the V gene TRBV10-3; D gene uncertain. Deletions cut 0 bases from V and 14 bases from J, with 16 bases between. There are 14 residues in the CDR3. Germline V gene data show CDR1 as ENHRY and CDR2 as SYGVKD.

The chain links TRBV5-1 to TRBJ2-5; 8 nucleotides match TRBD1. Germline-derived CDR1 and CDR2 are SGHRS and YFSETQ. V was pared by 3 bases and J by 2 bases, with 12 bases of the junction left unmatched. The CDR3 extends over 17 amino acids. The CDR3 DNA reads TGCGCCAGCAGCTCAGGACAGGGTTTGAGGTGGCAAGAGACCCAGTACTTC. Protein: CASSSGQGLRWQETQYF.

The CDR3 here is CASMGRANEKLFF. Written as DNA, the CDR3 is TGTGCCAGCATGGGGAGGGCTAATGAAAAACTGTTTTTT. This chain uses TRBV2 with TRBJ1-4; D unresolved. V was clipped by 7 bases and J by 3 bases, with 9 bases between them. This CDR3 is 13 amino acids long. Germline V gives CDR1 SNHLY, CDR2 FYNNEI.

V and J are TRBV6-5 and TRBJ1-3; possibly TRBD1 for D (6 bases). This CDR3 region has 15 residues. Germline V gene data show CDR1 as MNHEY and CDR2 as SVGAGI. V was shortened by 6 bases and J by 0 bases, with 12 bases between the two germline ends. CDR3 in amino acids: CASRLTGGSGNTIYF. The CDR3, as DNA: TGTGCCAGCAGATTGACAGGCGGCTCTGGAAACACCATATATTTT.

J is TRBJ1-2 and V is TRBV5-1, with unresolved D. CDR1 is SGHRS, CDR2 YFSETQ, per germline. The CDR3 is 13 residues long. Between the trimmed V and J ends, which lost 2 bases and 5 bases, there was a span of 10 bases. CDR3: CASSFTDLYGYTF. CDR3 sequence (DNA): TGCGCCAGCAGCTTTACAGATCTGTATGGCTACACCTTC. Using reference TRBV5-1 and TRBJ1-2 for the parts outside the CDR3, the full variable domain is KAGVTQTPRYLIKTRGQQVTLSCSPISGHRSVSWYQQTPGQGLQFLFEYFSETQRNKGNFPGRFSGRQFSNSRSEMNVSTLELGDSALYLCASSFTDLYGYTFGSGTRLTVV.

This chain joins TRBV30 and TRBJ1-5, with unresolved D. The CDR3 is made up of 17 amino acids. Germline lookup yields CDR1 GTSNPN and CDR2 SVGIG (reference sequence). The germline V and J ends were trimmed by 2 bases and 4 bases, with 21 bases remaining between them. CDR3: CAWSFTMYPTQNQPQHF. Here the CDR3 DNA reads TGTGCCTGGAGTTTTACGATGTATCCGACTCAGAATCAGCCCCAGCATTTT.

A single count supports this clone. V usage is TRBV5-4 and J usage is TRBJ2-2; TRBD2 matches at 7 bases. Germline CDR1 SGHNT, CDR2 YYREEE (reference sequence). The CDR3 consists of 16 residues. With 1 base clipped from V and 2 bases from J, the junction kept 5 bases outside the gene matches. CDR3 nucleotide sequence: TGTGCCAGCAGCTTGAGCCTAGCGGTTAACACCGGGGAGCTGTTTTTT. Amino acids: CASSLSLAVNTGELFF.

V is TRBV19 and J is TRBJ1-6, with a tentative D call TRBD1 (5 bases). The CDR3 is 16 amino acids. Looked up from germline, CDR1 is LNHDA and CDR2 is SQIVND (reference sequence). V lost 2 bases and J 7 bases, leaving 15 bases between the germline ends. The CDR3 nucleotides read TGTGCCAGTAGTATACCCGAAGCGGGGGAGAATTCACCCCTCCACTTT. It codes for CASSIPEAGENSPLHF. Complete variable domain (other parts from reference TRBV19 and TRBJ1-6): DGGITQSPKYLFRKEGQNVTLSCEQNLNHDAMYWYRQDPGQGLRLIYYSQIVNDFQKGDIAEGYSVSREKKESFPLTVTSAQKNPTAFYLCASSIPEAGENSPLHFGNGTRLTVT.

The V and J genes are TRBV28 and TRBJ1-6, with D maybe TRBD1 (6 bases). V was pared by 5 bases and J by 7 bases, with 15 bases between. The germline CDR1 and CDR2 sequences are MDHEN and SYDVKM. The CDR3 loop spans 15 amino acids. The CDR3 DNA reads as TGTGCCAGCAGTCCATCGAGGGGGTACAATTCACCCCTCCACTTT. It translates to CASSPSRGYNSPLHF.

This clone was seen once. The chain carries TRBV20-1 and TRBJ2-2; D remains unclear. Germline lookup yields CDR1 DFQATT and CDR2 SNEGSKA (reference sequence). The CDR3 has 12 amino acids. V lost 3 bases to trimming and J lost 6 bases, with 8 bases between them. CDR3 sequence (DNA): TGCAGTGCTAGTGCAGACTCCGGGGAGCTGTTTTTT. Translating it yields CSASADSGELFF.

The chain joins TRBV4-2 to TRBJ1-3, with D tentatively TRBD1 (6 bases). The ends were cut back, 4 bases at V and 0 bases at J, with 16 bases in the middle. The germline CDR1 and CDR2 sequences are LGHNA and YNFKEQ. The CDR3 is 17 amino acids. This CDR3 reads CASSLAPGHLSGNTIYF. CDR3 DNA sequence: TGTGCCAGCAGCCTAGCACCGGGACACCTCTCTGGAAACACCATATATTTT.